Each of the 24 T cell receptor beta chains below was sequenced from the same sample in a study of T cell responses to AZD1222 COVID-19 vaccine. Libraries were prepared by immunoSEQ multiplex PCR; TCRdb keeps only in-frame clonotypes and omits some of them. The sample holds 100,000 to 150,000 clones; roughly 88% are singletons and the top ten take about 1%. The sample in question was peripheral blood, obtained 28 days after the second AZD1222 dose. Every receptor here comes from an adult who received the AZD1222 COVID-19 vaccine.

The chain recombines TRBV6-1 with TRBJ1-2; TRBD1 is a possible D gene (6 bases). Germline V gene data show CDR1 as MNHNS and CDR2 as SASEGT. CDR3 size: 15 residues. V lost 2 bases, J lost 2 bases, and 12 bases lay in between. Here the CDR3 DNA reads TGTGCCAGCAGTGAATGGACAGTCCAGAACTATGGCTACACCTTC. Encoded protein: CASSEWTVQNYGYTF.

CDR3 loop: CANPAEAGGSYNEQFF. CDR3 sequence (DNA): TGTGCCAACCCGGCGGAGGCGGGAGGGTCCTACAATGAGCAGTTCTTC. The rearrangement links TRBV7-6 to TRBJ2-1; 9 bases match TRBD2. With 10 bases clipped from V and 1 base from J, the junction kept 11 bases outside the gene matches. This CDR3 is built from 16 residues. In germline, CDR1 is SGHVS, CDR2 FNYEAQ.

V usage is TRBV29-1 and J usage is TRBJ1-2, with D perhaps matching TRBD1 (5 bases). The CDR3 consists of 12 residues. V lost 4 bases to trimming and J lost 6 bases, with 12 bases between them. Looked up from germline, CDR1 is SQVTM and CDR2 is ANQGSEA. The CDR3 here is CSVVGDGHGYTF. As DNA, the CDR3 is TGCAGCGTTGTCGGGGACGGACATGGCTACACCTTC. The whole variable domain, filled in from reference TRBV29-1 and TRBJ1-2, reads SAVISQKPSRDICQRGTSLTIQCQVDSQVTMMFWYRQQPGQSLTLIATANQGSEATYESGFVIDKFPISRPNLTFSTLTVSNMSPEDSSIYLCSVVGDGHGYTFGSGTRLTVV.

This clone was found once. The CDR3: CASSPGYTF. In nucleotides, the CDR3 is TGTGCCAGCAGTCCTGGCTACACCTTC. The chain is built from TRBV28 and TRBJ1-2; no firm D call. Germline V CDR1 and CDR2: MDHEN, SYDVKM. CDR3 length equals 9 residues. V lost 5 bases to trimming and J lost 7 bases, with 2 bases between them.

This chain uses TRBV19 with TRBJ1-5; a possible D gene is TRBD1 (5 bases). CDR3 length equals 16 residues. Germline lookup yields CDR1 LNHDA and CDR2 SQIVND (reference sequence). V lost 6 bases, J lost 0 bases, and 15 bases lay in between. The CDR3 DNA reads TGTGCCAGTAGCCCGAGGAGGGGAAATAGCAATCAGCCCCAGCATTTT. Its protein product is CASSPRRGNSNQPQHF. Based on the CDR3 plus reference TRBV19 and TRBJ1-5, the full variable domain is DGGITQSPKYLFRKEGQNVTLSCEQNLNHDAMYWYRQDPGQGLRLIYYSQIVNDFQKGDIAEGYSVSREKKESFPLTVTSAQKNPTAFYLCASSPRRGNSNQPQHFGDGTRLSIL.

The CDR3 bases are TGTGCCAGAGGACTAGCCCCTTGGGGGGAGACCCAGTACTTC. It is translated as CARGLAPWGETQYF. V and J are TRBV25-1 and TRBJ2-5, with 8 nucleotides matching TRBD2. The germline V gene encodes CDR1 MGHDK and CDR2 SYGVNS. The CDR3 is 14 residues long. The trim removed 9 bases at V and 5 bases at J, leaving 11 bases unmatched.

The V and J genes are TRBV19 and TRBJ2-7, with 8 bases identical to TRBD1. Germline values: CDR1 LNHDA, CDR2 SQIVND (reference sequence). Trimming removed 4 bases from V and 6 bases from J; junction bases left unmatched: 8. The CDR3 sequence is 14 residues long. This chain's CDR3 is CASSTGTGYGEQYF. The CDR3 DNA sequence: TGTGCCAGTAGTACTGGGACAGGCTATGGCGAGCAGTACTTC.

CDR3 sequence (DNA): TGTGCCAGCAGCTTGTGGACAGGGGGAAATTCACCCCTCCACTTT. Its protein product is CASSLWTGGNSPLHF. The chain combines TRBV7-9 with TRBJ1-6; 10 bases agree with TRBD1. The CDR3 consists of 15 residues. With 3 bases clipped from V and 7 bases from J, the junction kept 3 bases outside the gene matches. Germline lookup yields CDR1 SEHNR and CDR2 FQNEAQ (reference sequence).

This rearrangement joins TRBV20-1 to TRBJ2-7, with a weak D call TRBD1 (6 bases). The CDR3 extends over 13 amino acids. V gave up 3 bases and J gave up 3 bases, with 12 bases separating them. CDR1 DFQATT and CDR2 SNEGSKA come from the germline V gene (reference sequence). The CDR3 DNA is TGCAGTGCTAGTGTGGGACAAGACTACGAGCAGTACTTC. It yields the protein CSASVGQDYEQYF.

CDR3 region: CASSYQGGSYEQYF. Here the CDR3 DNA reads TGTGCCAGCAGCTACCAGGGGGGCTCCTACGAGCAGTACTTC. This rearrangement joins TRBV13 to TRBJ2-7, with D possibly being TRBD1 (7 bases). The ends were cut back, 4 bases at V and 0 bases at J, with 10 bases in the middle. The CDR3 is 14 residues long. Germline lookup yields CDR1 PRHDT and CDR2 FYEKMQ (reference sequence).

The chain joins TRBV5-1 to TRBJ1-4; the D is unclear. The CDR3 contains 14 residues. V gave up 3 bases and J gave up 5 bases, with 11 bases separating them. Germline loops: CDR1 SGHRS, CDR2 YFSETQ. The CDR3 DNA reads TGCGCCAGCAGCTGGGGAAGGGCGAATGAAAAACTGTTTTTT. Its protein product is CASSWGRANEKLFF.

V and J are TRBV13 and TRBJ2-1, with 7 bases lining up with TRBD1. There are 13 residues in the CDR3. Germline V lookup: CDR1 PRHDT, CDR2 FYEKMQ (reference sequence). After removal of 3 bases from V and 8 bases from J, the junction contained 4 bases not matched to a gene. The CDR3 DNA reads TGTGCCAGCAGCTTCCAGGGACAGTATGAGCAGTTCTTC. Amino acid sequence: CASSFQGQYEQFF.

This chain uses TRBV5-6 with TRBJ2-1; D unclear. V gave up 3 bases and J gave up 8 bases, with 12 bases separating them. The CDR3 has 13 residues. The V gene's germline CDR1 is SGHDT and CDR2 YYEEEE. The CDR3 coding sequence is TGTGCCAGCAGCTCCGACCGGGCGGATGAGCAGTTCTTC. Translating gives CASSSDRADEQFF.

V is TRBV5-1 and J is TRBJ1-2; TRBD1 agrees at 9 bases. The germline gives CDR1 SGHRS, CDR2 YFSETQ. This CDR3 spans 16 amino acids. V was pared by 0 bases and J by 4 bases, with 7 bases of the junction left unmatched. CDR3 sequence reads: CASSLGMGQGSYGYTF. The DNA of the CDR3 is TGCGCCAGCAGCTTGGGCATGGGACAGGGCTCCTATGGCTACACCTTC. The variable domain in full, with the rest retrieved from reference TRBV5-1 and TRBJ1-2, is KAGVTQTPRYLIKTRGQQVTLSCSPISGHRSVSWYQQTPGQGLQFLFEYFSETQRNKGNFPGRFSGRQFSNSRSEMNVSTLELGDSALYLCASSLGMGQGSYGYTFGSGTRLTVV.

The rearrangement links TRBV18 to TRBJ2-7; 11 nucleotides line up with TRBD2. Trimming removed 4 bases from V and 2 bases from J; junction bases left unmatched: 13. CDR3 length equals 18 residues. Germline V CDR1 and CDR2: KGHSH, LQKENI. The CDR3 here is CASSLPRGLSGRAYEQYF. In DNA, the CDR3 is TGTGCCAGCTCACTCCCGCGGGGGCTTAGCGGGAGGGCCTACGAGCAGTACTTC.

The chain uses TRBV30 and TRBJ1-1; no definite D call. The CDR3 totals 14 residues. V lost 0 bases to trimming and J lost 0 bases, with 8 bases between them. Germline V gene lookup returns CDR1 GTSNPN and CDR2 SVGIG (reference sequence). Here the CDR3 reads CAWSVDSMNTEAFF. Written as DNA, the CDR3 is TGTGCCTGGAGTGTGGACTCTATGAACACTGAAGCTTTCTTT.

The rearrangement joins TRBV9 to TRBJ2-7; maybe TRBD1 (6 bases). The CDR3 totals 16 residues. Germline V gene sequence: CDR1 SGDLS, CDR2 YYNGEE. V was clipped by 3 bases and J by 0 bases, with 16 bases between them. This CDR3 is CASSAYGGPSSYEQYF. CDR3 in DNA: TGTGCCAGCAGCGCATATGGGGGCCCGAGCTCCTACGAGCAGTACTTC.

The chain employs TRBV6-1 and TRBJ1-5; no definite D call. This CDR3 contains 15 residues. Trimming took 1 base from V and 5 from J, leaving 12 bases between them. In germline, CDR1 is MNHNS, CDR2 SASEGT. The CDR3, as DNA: TGTGCCAGCAGTGAAGGGTCAGCCACCTATCAGCCCCAGCATTTT. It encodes CASSEGSATYQPQHF.

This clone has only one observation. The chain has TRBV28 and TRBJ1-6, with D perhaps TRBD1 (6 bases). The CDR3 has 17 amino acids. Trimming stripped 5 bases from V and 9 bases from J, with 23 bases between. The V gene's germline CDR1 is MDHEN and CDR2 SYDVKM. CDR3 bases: TGTGCCAGCAGTCCCGGAGGGGGGAGTATAGCGGTTTCACCCCTCCACTTT. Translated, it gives CASSPGGGSIAVSPLHF.

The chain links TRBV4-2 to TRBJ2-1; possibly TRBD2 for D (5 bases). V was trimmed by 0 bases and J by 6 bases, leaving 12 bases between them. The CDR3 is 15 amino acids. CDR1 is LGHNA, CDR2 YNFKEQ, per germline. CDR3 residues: CASSQEPRLPNEQFF. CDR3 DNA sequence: TGTGCCAGCAGCCAAGAACCGAGACTACCCAATGAGCAGTTCTTC.

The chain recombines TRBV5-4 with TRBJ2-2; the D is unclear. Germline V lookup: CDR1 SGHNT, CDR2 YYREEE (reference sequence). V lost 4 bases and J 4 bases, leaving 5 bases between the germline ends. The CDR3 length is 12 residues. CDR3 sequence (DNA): TGTGCCAGCAGCGCCCCCACCGGGGAGCTGTTTTTT. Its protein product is CASSAPTGELFF.

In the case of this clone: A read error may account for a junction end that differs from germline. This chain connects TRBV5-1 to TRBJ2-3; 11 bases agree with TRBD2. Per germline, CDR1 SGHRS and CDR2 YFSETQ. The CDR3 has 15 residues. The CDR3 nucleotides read TGCGCCAGCAGTTTGGGAGGACTAGCGGGAGATACGCAGTATTTT. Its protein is CASSLGGLAGDTQYF.

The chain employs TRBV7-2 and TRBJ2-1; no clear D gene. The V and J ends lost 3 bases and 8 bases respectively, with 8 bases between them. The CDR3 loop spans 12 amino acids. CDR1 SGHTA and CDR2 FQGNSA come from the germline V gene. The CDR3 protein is CASSFSAHEQFF. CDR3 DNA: TGTGCCAGCAGCTTCTCTGCTCATGAGCAGTTCTTC. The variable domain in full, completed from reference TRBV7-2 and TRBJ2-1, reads GAGVSQSPSNKVTEKGKDVELRCDPISGHTALYWYRQSLGQGLEFLIYFQGNSAPDKSGLPSDRFSAERTGGSVSTLTIQRTQQEDSAVYLCASSFSAHEQFFGPGTRLTVL.

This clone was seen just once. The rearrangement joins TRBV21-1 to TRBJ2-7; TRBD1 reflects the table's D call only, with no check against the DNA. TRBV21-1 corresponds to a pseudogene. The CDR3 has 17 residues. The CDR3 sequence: CASSENDRVEGDYEQYF. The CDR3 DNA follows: TGTGCCAGCAGCGAAAACGACAGGGTTGAGGGGGACTACGAGCAGTACTTC.